These T cell receptor beta chains were read from a single sample in a study of beta chain features in type 1 diabetes. Libraries were prepared by immunoSEQ multiplex PCR; TCRdb keeps only in-frame clonotypes and omits some of them. This sample has 200,000 to 250,000 clones, with around a quarter found just once. The sample consisted of central memory CD4+ T cells from blood. The receptors here all came from a man younger than 45 in good health. The CDR3 runs from the conserved cysteine through the conserved F or W. Fields, in order: J gene, clone size, D gene, CDR3 length, V gene, CDR3 DNA, CDR3 protein. D genes are given only for firm matches. Size is omitted from some rows. Given values are once, few, many or a class for expanded clones.

TRBJ2-1 | - | - | 16 | TRBV15 | TGTGCCACCAGCAGAACCCTAGATTCCCTCTACAATGAGCAGTTCTTC | CATSRTLDSLYNEQFF
TRBJ2-3 | few | - | 15 | TRBV5-4 | TGTGCCAGCAGCCCGGAGGTGGGGAGACGAGATACGCAGTATTTT | CASSPEVGRRDTQYF
TRBJ2-1 | many | TRBD1 | 14 | TRBV23-1 | TGCGCCAGCAGTCAATCAGGGACAGTCAATGAGCAGTTCTTC | CASSQSGTVNEQFF
TRBJ2-7 | few | - | 11 | TRBV5-5 | TGTGCCAGCAGCATCAGGTACGAGCAGTACTTC | CASSIRYEQYF
TRBJ2-2 | few | - | 14 | TRBV7-2 | TGTGCCCCCCCGAGGGGCGGGAACACCGGGGAGCTGTTTTTT | CAPPRGGNTGELFF
TRBJ2-3 | - | TRBD2 | 15 | TRBV7-9 | TGTGCCAGCAGCCTCGGACTAGCGGGCCCAGATACGCAGTATTTT | CASSLGLAGPDTQYF
TRBJ2-6 | few | TRBD1 | 15 | TRBV5-1 | TGCGCCAGCAGCTTCCAGGGGGCTGGGGCCAACGTCCTGACTTTC | CASSFQGAGANVLTF
TRBJ2-1 | many | TRBD2 | 15 | TRBV14 | TGTGCCAGCAGTCGACTAGCGGGGGCCTACAATGAGCAGTTCTTC | CASSRLAGAYNEQFF
TRBJ1-1 | - | - | 13 | TRBV27 | TGTGCCAGCAGCCGAGAATCGAACACTGAAGCTTTCTTT | CASSRESNTEAFF
TRBJ2-3 | few | TRBD2 | 15 | TRBV9 | TGTGCCAGCAGCCCCCCGGGGACTACGGCAGATACGCAGTATTTT | CASSPPGTTADTQYF
TRBJ2-2 | - | - | 13 | TRBV10-3 | TGTGCCGTCTCGCGGCCGGTCACCGGGGAGCTGTTTTTT | CAVSRPVTGELFF
TRBJ2-5 | - | TRBD1 | 14 | TRBV25-1 | TGTGCCAGCAGTGCAGGGGGCGCGGTACAGACCCAGTACTTC | CASSAGGAVQTQYF
TRBJ2-1 | many | TRBD2 | 13 | TRBV15 | TGTGCCACCAGCAGCCTATTAGCGGGGGAGCAGTTCTTC | CATSSLLAGEQFF
TRBJ1-1 | few | - | 14 | TRBV2 | TGTGCCAGCAGTGTCGACAGCACGAACACTGAAGCTTTCTTT | CASSVDSTNTEAFF
TRBJ2-7 | few | TRBD1 | 12 | TRBV29-1 | TGCAGCGTGAACAGGGGCCCCTACGAGCAGTACTTC | CSVNRGPYEQYF
TRBJ2-7 | - | - | 12 | TRBV7-9 | TGTGCCAGCAGCGCTGGGACCTACGAGCAGTACTTC | CASSAGTYEQYF
TRBJ2-2 | few | TRBD1 | 15 | TRBV2 | TGTGCCAGCAGTGAGTCAGGGGGCCGTTCCGGGGAGCTGTTTTTT | CASSESGGRSGELFF
TRBJ1-1 | few | - | 13 | TRBV29-1 | TGCAGCGTTGGGGGCAGGGCGAACACTGAAGCTTTCTTT | CSVGGRANTEAFF
TRBJ2-1 | once | - | 13 | TRBV18 | TGTGCCAGCTCACCCTCTAGCGACAATGAGCAGTTCTTC | CASSPSSDNEQFF
TRBJ2-1 | - | TRBD2 | 15 | TRBV7-2 | TGTGCCAGCAGCTTAGGACAGCGGGAGGAGGTTGAGCAGTTCTTC | CASSLGQREEVEQFF
TRBJ2-2 | once | - | 11 | TRBV9 | TGTGCCAGCAGCGTTACCGGGGAGCTGTTTTTT | CASSVTGELFF
TRBJ2-5 | - | - | 11 | TRBV10-3 | TGTGCCATCAGCCCGGGAGAGACCCAGTACTTC | CAISPGETQYF
TRBJ1-1 | - | TRBD1 | 15 | TRBV10-3 | TGTGCCATCAGTGAGCTGCAGGGGGCCTTAGCTGAAGCTTTCTTT | CAISELQGALAEAFF
TRBJ2-7 | - | TRBD2 | 17 | TRBV7-2 | TGTGCCAGCAGCTCTACAGCTAGCGGGGTGAGCTCCTACGAGCAGTACTTC | CASSSTASGVSSYEQYF
TRBJ2-7 | many | - | 13 | TRBV11-2 | TGTGCCAGCAGCTTAGAGTATTCCTACGAGCAGTACTTC | CASSLEYSYEQYF
TRBJ1-2 | - | - | 14 | TRBV9 | TGTGCCAGCAGCGTAGGACAAGGAGGTTATGGCTACACCTTC | CASSVGQGGYGYTF
TRBJ2-1 | few | - | 14 | TRBV7-9 | TGTGCCAGCAATCAGGGCGGGTCCTACAATGAGCAGTTCTTC | CASNQGGSYNEQFF
TRBJ2-2 | - | - | 15 | TRBV5-6 | TGTGCCAGCAGCTTCGGAGGGTGGGGAACCGGGGAGCTGTTTTTT | CASSFGGWGTGELFF
TRBJ1-2 | few | - | 12 | TRBV25-1 | TGTGCCAGCGCGGACACAAACTATGGCTACACCTTC | CASADTNYGYTF
TRBJ2-7 | few | - | 15 | TRBV2 | TGTGCCAGCAGCCCACCGGGACTCGGCTTCTACGAGCAGTACTTC | CASSPPGLGFYEQYF